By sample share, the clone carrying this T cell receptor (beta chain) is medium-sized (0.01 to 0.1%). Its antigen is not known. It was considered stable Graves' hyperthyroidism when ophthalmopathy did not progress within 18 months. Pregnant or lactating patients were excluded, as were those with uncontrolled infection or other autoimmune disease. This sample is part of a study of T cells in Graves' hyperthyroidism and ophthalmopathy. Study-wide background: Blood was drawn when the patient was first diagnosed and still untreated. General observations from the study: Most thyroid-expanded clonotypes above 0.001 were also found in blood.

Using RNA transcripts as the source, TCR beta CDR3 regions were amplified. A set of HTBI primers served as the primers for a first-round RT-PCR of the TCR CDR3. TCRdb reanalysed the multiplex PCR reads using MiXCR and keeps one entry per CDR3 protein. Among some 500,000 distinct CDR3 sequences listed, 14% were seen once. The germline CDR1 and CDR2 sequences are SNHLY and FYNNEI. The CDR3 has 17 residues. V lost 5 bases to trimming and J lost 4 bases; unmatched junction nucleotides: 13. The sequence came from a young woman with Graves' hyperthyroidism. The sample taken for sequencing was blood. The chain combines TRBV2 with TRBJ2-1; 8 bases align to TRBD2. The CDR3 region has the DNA TGTGCCAGCAGTACCCGGGGGCTAGCGGGTATGTACAATGAGCAGTTCTTC. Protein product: CASSTRGLAGMYNEQFF.